This T cell receptor beta chain derives from a study of T cell changes during pregnancy in multiple sclerosis. Germline trimming cut 5 bases from V and 6 bases from J; bases unmatched to any gene: 1. CDR3 length: 11 amino acids. Germline CDR1 reads SQVTM; CDR2 reads ANQGSEA. The assay was immunoSEQ multiplex PCR, and TCRdb's table has in-frame clones only and misses some. This sample has some 110,000 clones; roughly 92% occur once, and the top ten carry approximately 1.5%. This rearrangement joins TRBV29-1 to TRBJ1-1; TRBD1 agrees at 9 bases. The clonotype comes from a female donor with multiple sclerosis, enrolled in a pregnancy study. The starting material was peripheral blood, obtained in the third trimester of pregnancy. The CDR3 bases are TGCAGCGTTACAGGGGGCGCTGAAGCTTTCTTT. It translates to CSVTGGAEAFF.